This T cell receptor (beta chain) was identified in a study of T cells after yellow fever vaccination. Study summary: Fractions low in cell number were prepared with SMART-Seq v4 Ultra Low Input. Study-wide findings and caveats: Though weaker, the secondary response peaked faster, on day 5 versus 15.

Comment on this clonotype: Its specificity is unknown.

A universal primer site and UMIs were added as TCR cDNA was made by 5'RACE template switching. TCRdb re-derived calls from the 5' RACE reads in MiXCR, one entry per CDR3 protein. The sample holds 500,000 to 650,000 distinct CDR3 sequences, about 15% seen once. The CDR3 extends over 15 amino acids. V trimming: 5 bases; J trimming: 5 bases; junction bases outside the gene matches: 8. Germline CDR1 is LNHNV and CDR2 is YYDKDF (reference sequence). The source of this sequence is a man between 18 and 35 years old who received the YFV17D yellow fever vaccine. Here the sequenced sample was PBMCs, taken less than 6 days after the first yellow fever vaccination. The genes are TRBV15 and TRBJ2-3; 9 nucleotides align to TRBD2. The CDR3 nucleotides read TGTGCCACCAGCTCAGCGGGGGGTCCCGGAGATACGCAGTATTTT. Protein sequence: CATSSAGGPGDTQYF. Together with reference TRBV15 and TRBJ2-3, the CDR3 gives the full variable domain: DAMVIQNPRYQVTQFGKPVTLSCSQTLNHNVMYWYQQKSSQAPKLLFHYYDKDFNNEADTPDNFQSRRPNTSFCFLDIRSPGLGDTAMYLCATSSAGGPGDTQYFGPGTRLTVL.